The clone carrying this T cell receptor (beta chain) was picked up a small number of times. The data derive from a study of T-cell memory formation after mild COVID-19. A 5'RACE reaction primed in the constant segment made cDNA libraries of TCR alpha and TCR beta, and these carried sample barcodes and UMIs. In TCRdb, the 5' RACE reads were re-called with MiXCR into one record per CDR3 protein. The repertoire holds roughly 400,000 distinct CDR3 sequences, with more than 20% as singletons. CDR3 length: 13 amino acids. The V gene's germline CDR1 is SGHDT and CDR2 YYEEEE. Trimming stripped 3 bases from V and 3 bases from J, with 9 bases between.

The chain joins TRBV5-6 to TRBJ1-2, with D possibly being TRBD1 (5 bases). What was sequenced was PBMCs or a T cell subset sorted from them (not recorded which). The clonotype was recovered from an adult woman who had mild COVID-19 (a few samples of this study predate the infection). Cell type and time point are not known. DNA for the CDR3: TGTGCCAGCAGCTGGGACTCAGACTATGGCTACACCTTC. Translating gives CASSWDSDYGYTF.